Following are 24 T cell receptor beta chains from one sample sequenced in a study of cytomegalovirus exposure and HLA in healthy donors. 60 Vbeta and 13 Jbeta primers were used in PCR. Some clones are missing from TCRdb's copy, which holds only in-frame ones; the method was immunoSEQ multiplex PCR. The data contain approximately 120,000 clones, about 78% of them singletons. The sequencing input was PBMCs. The receptors were gathered from a woman between 40 and 50 years old in good health and CMV-seropositive.

This clone was detected only a few times. The genes are TRBV30 and TRBJ1-4; possible D gene TRBD1, 5 bases. CDR3 length: 15 residues. In germline, CDR1 is GTSNPN, CDR2 SVGIG (reference sequence). V lost 3 bases and J 2 bases, leaving 13 bases between the germline ends. The CDR3 sequence is CAWSGKGATNEKLFF. CDR3 in DNA: TGTGCCTGGAGCGGTAAAGGGGCGACTAATGAAAAACTGTTTTTT.

Only a few counts were recorded for this clone. The V and J genes are TRBV19 and TRBJ2-6; 9 nucleotides align to TRBD1. Germline lookup yields CDR1 LNHDA and CDR2 SQIVND (reference sequence). The CDR3 loop spans 16 amino acids. V lost 6 bases, J lost 1 base, and 4 bases stayed unmatched. The CDR3 nucleotides are TGTGCCAGTAGCGAGACAGGGGGATCTGGGGCCAACGTCCTGACTTTC. This sequence encodes CASSETGGSGANVLTF.

The V call is TRBV5-1, the J call TRBJ2-7, with 9 nucleotides matching TRBD1. This CDR3 is built from 14 residues. The V segment lost 0 bases and the J segment 3 bases; nucleotides outside the gene matches: 1. Germline lookup yields CDR1 SGHRS and CDR2 YFSETQ. The CDR3: CASSLGQGVYEQYF. CDR3 nucleotides: TGCGCCAGCAGCTTGGGACAGGGGGTCTACGAGCAGTACTTC.

The chain employs TRBV29-1 and TRBJ1-3; 7 bases fit TRBD1. CDR3 length: 15 residues. Per germline, CDR1 SQVTM and CDR2 ANQGSEA. With V trimmed by 5 bases and J by 3 bases, 10 bases remained unmatched. The CDR3 loop reads CSVSPGGGGGNTIYF. CDR3 bases: TGCAGCGTTTCCCCGGGAGGGGGCGGTGGAAACACCATATATTTT.

J is TRBJ2-1 and V is TRBV5-1; 9 nucleotides agree with TRBD1. V gave up 3 bases and J gave up 8 bases; unmatched junction bases: 6. This CDR3 contains 14 residues. The germline V gene encodes CDR1 SGHRS and CDR2 YFSETQ. The DNA for the CDR3 is TGCGCCAGCAGCTCGGGACAGGGAATGGATGAGCAGTTCTTC. The encoded protein is CASSSGQGMDEQFF.

The chain combines TRBV30 with TRBJ1-6; possible D gene TRBD1, 5 bases. CDR1 GTSNPN and CDR2 SVGIG come from the germline V gene (reference sequence). Trimming took off 0 bases at V and 9 bases at J, with 9 bases between the two ends. There are 13 residues in the CDR3. The CDR3 region is CAWSVGGISPLHF. The CDR3 region has the DNA TGTGCCTGGAGTGTGGGGGGGATTTCACCCCTCCACTTT.

The rearrangement uses TRBV30 and TRBJ2-1; a weak D match, TRBD1 (5 bases). The CDR3 extends over 11 amino acids. The germline V and J ends were trimmed by 3 bases and 5 bases, with 5 bases remaining between them. Germline-derived CDR1 and CDR2 are GTSNPN and SVGIG (reference sequence). CDR3 DNA: TGTGCCTGGAGCAGGGACAATGAGCAGTTCTTC. Amino acid sequence: CAWSRDNEQFF.

The chain employs TRBV4-1 and TRBJ2-5, with 7 nucleotides matching TRBD2. The better agreement between TRBJ2-7 and the DNA end casts doubt on the J call. Looked up from germline, CDR1 is MGHRA and CDR2 is YSYEKL. The CDR3 covers 15 residues. Written as DNA, the CDR3 is TGCGCCAGCAGCCAACAATGGACTAGTGACTACGAGCAGTACTTC. It is translated as CASSQQWTSDYEQYF.

This clone came up a few times. The chain recombines TRBV7-9 with TRBJ1-2; D not resolved. Trimming stripped 6 bases from V and 0 bases from J, with 8 bases between. From germline, CDR1 is SEHNR and CDR2 FQNEAQ (reference sequence). The CDR3 runs to 13 residues. The chain's CDR3 is CASSISANYGYTF. The CDR3 nucleotides are TGTGCCAGCAGTATTTCTGCTAACTATGGCTACACCTTC.

The gene calls are TRBV19 and TRBJ2-4; TRBD2 matches at 7 bases. Germline loops: CDR1 LNHDA, CDR2 SQIVND (reference sequence). This CDR3 has 12 residues. The J segment lost 8 bases and the V segment lost 5 bases, leaving 3 bases of the junction unmatched. The CDR3 protein is CASSASGYIQYF. In DNA form, the CDR3 reads TGTGCCAGTAGTGCTAGCGGTTACATTCAGTACTTC. Using reference TRBV19 and TRBJ2-4 for the parts outside the CDR3, the full variable domain is DGGITQSPKYLFRKEGQNVTLSCEQNLNHDAMYWYRQDPGQGLRLIYYSQIVNDFQKGDIAEGYSVSREKKESFPLTVTSAQKNPTAFYLCASSASGYIQYFGAGTRLSVL.

CDR3 DNA sequence: TGTGCCAGCAGCTTACTAGGTTCCCCCACAGATACGCAGTATTTT. It specifies CASSLLGSPTDTQYF. The V and J genes are TRBV7-2 and TRBJ2-3; D is uncertain. Germline CDR1 is SGHTA and CDR2 is FQGNSA. V gave up 2 bases and J gave up 2 bases, with 11 bases separating them. The CDR3 has 15 residues.

The V gene is TRBV5-4, the J gene TRBJ2-3, with TRBD1 matching 9 bases. V trimming: 4 bases; J trimming: 4 bases; junction bases outside the gene matches: 7. In germline, CDR1 is SGHNT, CDR2 YYREEE (reference sequence). This CDR3 is built from 15 residues. This CDR3 is CASSPPQGAPDTQYF. As DNA, the CDR3 is TGTGCCAGCAGCCCCCCACAGGGGGCCCCAGATACGCAGTATTTT.

This clone came up a few times. The J gene is TRBJ2-7, the V gene TRBV6-6; TRBD2 aligns across 7 bases. V lost 5 bases to trimming and J lost 7 bases; unmatched junction nucleotides: 5. The length of the CDR3 is 12 residues. CDR1 is MNHNY and CDR2 is SVGAGI in the germline V gene (reference sequence). The chain's CDR3 is CASSDVLAEQYF. Here the CDR3 DNA reads TGTGCCAGCAGTGACGTACTAGCGGAGCAGTACTTC.

The V call is TRBV7-9, the J call TRBJ2-1, with 11 positions matching TRBD2. The CDR3 has 17 residues. The germline V gene has CDR1 SEHNR and CDR2 FQNEAQ (reference sequence). After removal of 5 bases from V and 5 bases from J, the junction contained 11 bases not matched to a gene. CDR3 coding DNA: TGTGCCAGCAGCCGCCCCCGACTAGCGGGGAATGACAATGAGCAGTTCTTC. Residues: CASSRPRLAGNDNEQFF.

As DNA, the CDR3 is TGTGCCAGCAGCCCGGGACAGGGGGCGGGGAGTGAAAAACTGTTTTTT. This encodes CASSPGQGAGSEKLFF. The gene calls are TRBV7-8 and TRBJ1-4; 12 bases are shared with TRBD1. The CDR3 totals 16 residues. Germline trimming cut 5 bases from V and 7 bases from J; bases unmatched to any gene: 8. Germline CDR1 and CDR2: SGHVS and FQNEAQ. Based on the CDR3 plus reference TRBV7-8 and TRBJ1-4, the full variable domain is GAGVSQSPRYKVAKRGQDVALRCDPISGHVSLFWYQQALGQGPEFLTYFQNEAQLDKSGLPSDRFFAERPEGSVSTLKIQRTQQEDSAVYLCASSPGQGAGSEKLFFGSGTQLSVL.

CDR3 nucleotides: TGTGCCATCAGCCAGGGGCTCTACAATGAGCAGTTCTTC. It is translated as CAISQGLYNEQFF. The V call is TRBV10-3, the J call TRBJ2-1; possible D gene TRBD1, 6 bases. The CDR3 contains 13 residues. Germline V lookup: CDR1 ENHRY, CDR2 SYGVKD. Trimming took off 6 bases at V and 3 bases at J, with 9 bases between the two ends.

The rearrangement links TRBV7-9 to TRBJ2-1, with 9 bases aligning to TRBD2. V was clipped by 7 bases and J by 10 bases; unmatched bases: 23. This CDR3 spans 18 amino acids. CDR1 and CDR2 (germline): SEHNR, FQNEAQ (reference sequence). CDR3 sequence reads: CASTSETIGLAIVGEQFF. Here the CDR3 DNA reads TGTGCCAGCACTAGTGAGACGATTGGACTAGCGATAGTTGGCGAGCAGTTCTTC.

The V and J genes are TRBV6-1 and TRBJ1-2; the D is unclear. This CDR3 spans 12 amino acids. CDR1 and CDR2 from the germline V gene are MNHNS and SASEGT. Trimming shortened V by 2 bases and J by 3 bases, and 4 bases separated the two germline ends. The CDR3 DNA reads TGTGCCAGCAGTGAATTAGACTATGGCTACACCTTC. Translating gives CASSELDYGYTF.

The rearrangement uses TRBV19 and TRBJ1-4; 10 nucleotides agree with TRBD1. Unmatched junction bases numbered 2, after V lost 3 bases and J lost 7 bases. Germline lookup yields CDR1 LNHDA and CDR2 SQIVND (reference sequence). The CDR3 is made up of 14 amino acids. CDR3 sequence (DNA): TGTGCCAGTAGTATTGGGACAGGGGCTGAAAAACTGTTTTTT. Its protein is CASSIGTGAEKLFF.

This rearrangement joins TRBV4-1 to TRBJ2-5, with 7 bases fitting TRBD1. V was clipped by 0 bases and J by 0 bases; unmatched bases: 4. The germline V gene has CDR1 MGHRA and CDR2 YSYEKL. The CDR3 extends over 16 amino acids. This chain's CDR3 is CASSQDRQGDQETQYF. In nucleotides, the CDR3 is TGCGCCAGCAGCCAAGATCGCCAGGGGGACCAAGAGACCCAGTACTTC.

CDR3 protein: CASSQDRGIRQPQHF. CDR3 DNA: TGTGCCAGCAGTCAGGACAGGGGAATTCGTCAGCCCCAGCATTTT. J is TRBJ1-5 and V is TRBV28, with TRBD1 matching 9 bases. J lost 6 bases, V lost 5 bases, and 8 bases had no gene match. This CDR3 spans 15 amino acids. CDR1 is MDHEN and CDR2 is SYDVKM in the germline V gene.

Comments on this clone: A junction end diverges from the germline sequence, so it may reflect a read error. V is TRBV7-7 and J is TRBJ2-3; 10 bases are a match to TRBD1. Germline lookup yields CDR1 SSHAT and CDR2 FNYEAQ (reference sequence). This CDR3 contains 14 residues. CDR3 protein: CASSRQGARDTQYF. For the CDR3, the DNA is TGTGCTAGCAGCCGACAGGGGGCAAGGGATACGCAGTATTTT.

The CDR3 here is CASTLRTGGSPLHF. The CDR3 DNA sequence: TGTGCCAGCACCTTAAGGACAGGTGGCTCACCCCTCCACTTT. The chain joins TRBV28 to TRBJ1-6; 7 nucleotides align to TRBD1. The V and J ends lost 7 bases and 10 bases, in that order; junction bases with no gene match: 10. In germline, CDR1 is MDHEN, CDR2 SYDVKM. The CDR3 is 14 residues long. The full variable domain, completed using reference TRBV28 and TRBJ1-6, is DVKVTQSSRYLVKRTGEKVFLECVQDMDHENMFWYRQDPGLGLRLIYFSYDVKMKEKGDIPEGYSVSREKKERFSLILESASTNQTSMYLCASTLRTGGSPLHFGNGTRLTVT.

This clone came up a few times. The CDR3 protein is CATQNLAGPRDEQFF. In nucleotides, the CDR3 is TGTGCCACCCAAAACCTAGCGGGGCCAAGGGATGAGCAGTTCTTC. The chain is built from TRBV10-3 and TRBJ2-1; 9 bases map to TRBD2. The CDR3 loop spans 15 amino acids. V shed 10 bases, J shed 8 bases, and the junction held 15 bases outside the gene matches. Germline values: CDR1 ENHRY, CDR2 SYGVKD.